This T cell receptor (beta chain) was observed in a study of vaccination effects on CD4 cells after COVID-19. ViraFEST expansion of antigen-specific CD4+ T cells with viral peptide pools preceded sequencing. Following an approximately 11-day culture, CD4+ T cells were purified. Vaccinated participants had no history of SARS-CoV-2 infection and tested negative for nucleocapsid antibodies. Wells containing roughly 1.8 million PBMC each were cultured with approximately 9.2 IU/ml IL-2 and approximately 10 ug/ml peptides. Cells had half their medium changed to IL-2 medium on days 3 and 7. The ends were cut back, 7 bases at V and 5 bases at J, with 14 bases in the middle. Germline CDR1 reads SQVTM; CDR2 reads ANQGSEA. The CDR3 is 12 amino acids. Measured with immunoSEQ multiplex PCR; TCRdb has only the in-frame clones, and not every one. The data contain 70,000 to 95,000 clones, approximately 74% of them singletons.

Points on this clone: What it recognizes is unknown.

The gene calls are TRBV29-1 and TRBJ1-1; possible D gene TRBD1, 6 bases. The sample consisted of CD4+ T cells from PBMCs cultured with HCoV-229E spike peptides, taken before COVID-19 vaccination. The receptor was derived from a human donor who received a COVID-19 vaccine. The chain's CDR3 is CSAQGTGTEAFF. CDR3 DNA sequence: TGCAGCGCACAGGGTACCGGGACTGAAGCTTTCTTT.